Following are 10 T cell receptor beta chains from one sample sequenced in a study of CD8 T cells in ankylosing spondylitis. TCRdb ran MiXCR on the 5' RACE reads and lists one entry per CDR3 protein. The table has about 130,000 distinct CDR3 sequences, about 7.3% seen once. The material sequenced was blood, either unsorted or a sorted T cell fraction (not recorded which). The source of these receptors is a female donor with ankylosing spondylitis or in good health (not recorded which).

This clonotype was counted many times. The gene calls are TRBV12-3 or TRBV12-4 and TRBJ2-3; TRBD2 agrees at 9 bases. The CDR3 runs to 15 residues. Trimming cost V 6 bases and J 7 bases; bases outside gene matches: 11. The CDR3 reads CASSSRGGAFNTQYF. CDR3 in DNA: TGTGCCAGCAGCTCGCGGGGGGGCGCCTTCAATACGCAGTATTTT.

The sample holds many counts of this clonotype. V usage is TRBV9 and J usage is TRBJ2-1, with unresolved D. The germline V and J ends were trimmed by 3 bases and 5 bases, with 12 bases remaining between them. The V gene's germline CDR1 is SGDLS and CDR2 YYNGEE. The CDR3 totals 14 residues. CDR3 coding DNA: TGTGCCAGCAGCGCGATAGCCCTTGACAATGAGCAGTTCTTC. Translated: CASSAIALDNEQFF.

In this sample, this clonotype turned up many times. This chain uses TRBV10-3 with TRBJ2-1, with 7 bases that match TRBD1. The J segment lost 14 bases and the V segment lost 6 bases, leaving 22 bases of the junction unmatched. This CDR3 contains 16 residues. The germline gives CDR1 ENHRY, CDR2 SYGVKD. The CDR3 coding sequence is TGTGCCATCAGCGTTGGGACAGACAGTCTTTCCTACCCTGAGTTCTTC. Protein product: CAISVGTDSLSYPEFF.

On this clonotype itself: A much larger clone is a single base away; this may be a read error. CDR3 residues: CASSLWENGYTF. The CDR3 DNA is TGTGCCAGCAGCCTCTGGGAGAATGGCTACACCTTC. The chain carries TRBV7-2 and TRBJ1-2; D not certain. The germline V gene has CDR1 SGHTA and CDR2 FQGNSA. CDR3 length: 12 residues. V was pared by 5 bases and J by 6 bases, with 10 bases between.

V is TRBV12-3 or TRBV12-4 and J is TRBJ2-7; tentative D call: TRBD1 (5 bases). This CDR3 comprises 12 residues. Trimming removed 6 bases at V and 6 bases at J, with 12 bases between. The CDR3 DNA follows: TGTGCCAGCAGAAGGGGTCCCCTCGAGCAGTACTTC. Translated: CASRRGPLEQYF.

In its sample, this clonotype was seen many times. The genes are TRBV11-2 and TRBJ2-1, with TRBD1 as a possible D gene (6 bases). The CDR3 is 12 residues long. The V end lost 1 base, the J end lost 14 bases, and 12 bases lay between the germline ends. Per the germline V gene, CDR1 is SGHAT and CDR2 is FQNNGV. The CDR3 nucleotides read TGTGCCAGCAGCTTAGGTGGGGGCCCGGAGTTCTTC. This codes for CASSLGGGPEFF.

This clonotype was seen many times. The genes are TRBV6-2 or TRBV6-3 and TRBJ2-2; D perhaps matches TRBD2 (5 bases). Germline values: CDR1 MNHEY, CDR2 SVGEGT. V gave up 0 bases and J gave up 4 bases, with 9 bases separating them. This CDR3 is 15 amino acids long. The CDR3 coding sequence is TGTGCCAGCAGTTACTCCGGACTCCCCACCGGGGAGCTGTTTTTT. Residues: CASSYSGLPTGELFF.

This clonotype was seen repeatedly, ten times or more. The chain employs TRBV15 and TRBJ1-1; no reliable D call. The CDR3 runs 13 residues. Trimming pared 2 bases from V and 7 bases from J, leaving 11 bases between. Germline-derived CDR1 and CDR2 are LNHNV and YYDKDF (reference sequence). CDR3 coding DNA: TGTGCCACCAGCAGATCAACAGACTTTGAAGCTTTCTTT. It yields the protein CATSRSTDFEAFF.

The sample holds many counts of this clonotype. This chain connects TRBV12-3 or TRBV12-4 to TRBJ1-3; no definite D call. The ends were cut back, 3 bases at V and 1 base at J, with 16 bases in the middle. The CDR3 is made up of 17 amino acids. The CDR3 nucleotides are TGTGCCAGCAGTTTCGTTATTGGGGAACAATCTGGAAACACCATATATTTT. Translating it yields CASSFVIGEQSGNTIYF.

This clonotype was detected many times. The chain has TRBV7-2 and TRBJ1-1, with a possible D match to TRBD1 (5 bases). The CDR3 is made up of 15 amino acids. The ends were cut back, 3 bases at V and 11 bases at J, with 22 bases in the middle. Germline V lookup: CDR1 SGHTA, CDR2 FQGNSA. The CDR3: CASSFNSGPGVGAFF. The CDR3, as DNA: TGTGCCAGCAGCTTTAATTCTGGGCCGGGGGTTGGGGCTTTCTTT.